This TCR beta chain was sequenced for a study of T-cell memory formation after mild COVID-19. TCRdb itself ran the 5' RACE reads through MiXCR, one entry per CDR3 protein. The table shows 250,000 to 350,000 distinct CDR3 sequences, with around 16% occurring only once. V was trimmed by 5 bases and J by 4 bases, leaving 13 bases between them. The CDR3 covers 14 residues. CDR1 and CDR2 (germline): SGHAT, FQNNGV. The specimen was PBMCs or a T cell subset sorted from them (not recorded which). This TCR derives from a man aged 18 to 30 who had mild COVID-19 (a few samples of this study predate the infection). Cell type and time point are not known. The V and J genes are TRBV11-2 and TRBJ2-3; no reliable D call. The CDR3 loop is CASSPRDTPDTQYF. The CDR3 DNA is TGTGCCAGCAGCCCTCGAGATACCCCAGATACGCAGTATTTT.